A single sample is the source of the 14 T cell receptor beta chains below, sequenced in a study of identical twins. TCRdb processed the 5' RACE reads anew with MiXCR; each CDR3 protein has one entry. The profile shows 350,000 to 400,000 distinct CDR3 sequences, roughly 10% of them singletons. Material for sequencing was naive T cells sorted from blood. These TCRs come from a woman aged 45 to 65 in good health.

This clonotype was observed at least ten times. This sequence joins TRBV3-1 and TRBJ2-7, with 11 bases lining up with TRBD1. The V segment lost 7 bases and the J segment 6 bases; nucleotides outside the gene matches: 8. Germline-derived CDR1 and CDR2 are LGHDT and YNNKEL (reference sequence). The CDR3 runs to 14 residues. CDR3 residues: CASTRGGQGAEQYF. The DNA for the CDR3 is TGTGCCAGCACCCGGGGAGGACAGGGGGCCGAGCAGTACTTC.

This clonotype was picked up many times. The chain joins TRBV15 to TRBJ2-1; D is ambiguous. The length of the CDR3 is 15 residues. Germline values: CDR1 LNHNV, CDR2 YYDKDF (reference sequence). V dropped 5 bases and J dropped 0 bases, with 11 bases sitting between them. This CDR3 reads CATSLPSSSYNEQFF. In nucleotides, the CDR3 is TGTGCCACCAGCCTGCCTTCCAGCTCCTACAATGAGCAGTTCTTC.

There are many counts of this clonotype. Because the CDR3 is missing its conserved closing phenylalanine or tryptophan, this is likely a read error. It is unclear where the CDR3 begins or ends on the DNA, so no DNA is shown, and the CDR3 is as TCRdb lists it. The genes are TRBV29-1 and TRBJ1-1. The CDR3 is 8 amino acids in total, end residues counted. Germline values: CDR1 SQVTM, CDR2 ANQGSEA. Here the CDR3 reads CSVEGPLL.

The chain uses TRBV15 and TRBJ1-5, with D hard to call. Germline V gene data show CDR1 as LNHNV and CDR2 as YYDKDF (reference sequence). Deletions cut 0 bases from V and 7 bases from J, with 4 bases between. The CDR3 spans 12 residues. CDR3 in amino acids: CATSRDRQPQHF. DNA for the CDR3: TGTGCCACCAGCAGAGATCGACAGCCCCAGCATTTT.

This clonotype was recorded at least ten times. The chain combines TRBV10-3 with TRBJ1-1, with 8 bases identical to TRBD1. Germline V lookup: CDR1 ENHRY, CDR2 SYGVKD. The CDR3 runs to 16 residues. Losses at the gene ends were 6 bases for V and 3 bases for J; bases not matched to a gene: 12. In DNA form, the CDR3 reads TGTGCCATCAGGGGGACAGGACCCGCCCTGGACACTGAAGCTTTCTTT. Its protein is CAIRGTGPALDTEAFF.

This chain connects TRBV29-1 to TRBJ2-1; TRBD2 agrees at 9 bases. CDR3 size: 14 residues. V dropped 7 bases and J dropped 2; count of bases not matched to a gene: 6. Per germline, CDR1 SQVTM and CDR2 ANQGSEA. The chain's CDR3 is CSANSGSTYNEQFF. The CDR3 DNA sequence: TGCAGCGCCAATAGCGGGAGCACCTACAATGAGCAGTTCTTC.

V usage is TRBV4-1 and J usage is TRBJ2-3; tentative D call: TRBD1 (5 bases). The CDR3 spans 15 residues. The germline gives CDR1 MGHRA, CDR2 YSYEKL. V was cut by 2 bases and J by 0 bases, with 9 bases left in between. The DNA of the CDR3 is TGCGCCAGCAGCCAAACGGACATTAGCACAGATACGCAGTATTTT. Translation gives CASSQTDISTDTQYF.

The chain is built from TRBV6-5 and TRBJ2-3; D is undetermined. Per germline, CDR1 MNHEY and CDR2 SVGAGI. This CDR3 is 13 amino acids long. With 0 bases removed from V and 4 bases from J, the gap between germline ends came to 5 bases. This CDR3 reads CASSYSNSDTQYF. The CDR3, as DNA: TGTGCCAGCAGTTACTCCAATTCAGATACGCAGTATTTT.

A remark on this clonotype: A much bigger clone sits one base away, suggesting this may be a read error. The CDR3 here is CASSPGQTYNEQFF. CDR3 coding DNA: TGCGCCAGCAGCCCGGGACAGACCTACAATGAGCAGTTCTTC. The chain couples TRBV5-1 to TRBJ2-1, with 7 bases that match TRBD1. Trimming took 4 bases from V and 2 from J; bases not matched to a gene: 3. Germline CDR1 and CDR2: SGHRS and YFSETQ. The CDR3 has 14 amino acids.

This clonotype was counted between two and nine times. The chain is built from TRBV7-2 and TRBJ2-7; 9 bases are shared with TRBD2. CDR1 is SGHTA, CDR2 FQGNSA, per germline. The CDR3 contains 15 residues. Unmatched junction bases numbered 5, after V lost 3 bases and J lost 2 bases. The CDR3 sequence: CASSFGGGRAYEQYF. Here the CDR3 DNA reads TGTGCCAGCAGCTTCGGCGGCGGGAGGGCCTACGAGCAGTACTTC.

Ten or more counts support this clonotype. The rearrangement uses TRBV29-1 and TRBJ2-1; D is unclear. CDR1 SQVTM and CDR2 ANQGSEA come from the germline V gene. V shed 6 bases and J shed 0 bases, with 12 bases lying between them. This CDR3 has 14 amino acids. CDR3 region: CSVGKRSSYNEQFF. In DNA, the CDR3 is TGCAGCGTGGGGAAGAGGAGCTCCTACAATGAGCAGTTCTTC.

The chain combines TRBV7-2 with TRBJ2-1; D may correspond to TRBD1 or TRBD2 (6 bases each). Germline assignment: CDR1 SGHTA and CDR2 FQGNSA. The germline V and J ends were trimmed by 1 base and 8 bases, with 12 bases remaining between them. This CDR3 spans 14 amino acids. CDR3 DNA: TGTGCCAGCAGCTTAGGGCCGGGGGCGGATGAGCAGTTCTTC. Translation: CASSLGPGADEQFF.

This clonotype was seen only a few times. The CDR3 here is CSVEDRLRRYNEQFF. The CDR3 DNA is TGCAGCGTTGAAGATCGGCTCAGGAGATACAATGAGCAGTTCTTC. This rearrangement joins TRBV29-1 to TRBJ2-1; D uncertain. V lost 0 bases and J 4 bases, leaving 13 bases between the germline ends. In germline, CDR1 is SQVTM, CDR2 ANQGSEA. The CDR3 totals 15 residues.

CDR3 nucleotides: TGCAGTGCCGCCGCATTAACAGGGAACACTGAAGCTTTCTTT. Protein: CSAAALTGNTEAFF. The chain uses TRBV20-1 and TRBJ1-1; D is perhaps TRBD1 (5 bases). V was pared by 6 bases and J by 1 base, with 15 bases between. The CDR3 totals 14 residues. Looked up from germline, CDR1 is DFQATT and CDR2 is SNEGSKA (reference sequence).